This TCR beta chain emerged from a study of OX40 agonist ivuxolimab in advanced cancers. Autoimmune disease history or systemic immunosuppression led to patients being barred. A remark on this clone: Antigen unknown.

Whole-study findings and limits: Part of the nonresponder group also had normalized T-cell clonal expansion that was low.

V shed 1 base and J shed 2 bases, with 10 bases lying between them. This CDR3 has 15 residues. Germline values: CDR1 SEHNR, CDR2 FQNEAQ (reference sequence). The table came from immunoSEQ multiplex PCR; TCRdb's copy has only in-frame clones and leaves some out. The sample lists approximately 100,000 clones; roughly 89% were seen once. The J gene is TRBJ2-3, the V gene TRBV7-9; a weak D match, TRBD2 (5 bases). This clonotype originated in an adult with an advanced solid tumor such as melanoma, head and neck, liver or kidney cancer. Sequenced here: CD4+ or CD8+ T cells sorted from blood, sampled in a trial of the OX40 agonist ivuxolimab. This CDR3 reads CASSLGGQFTDTQYF. The CDR3 nucleotides are TGTGCCAGCAGCTTAGGAGGGCAATTCACAGATACGCAGTATTTT.